The rows below give T cell receptor beta chains drawn from one sample of a study of graft-versus-host responses after intestinal transplantation. Here immunoSEQ multiplex PCR was the method, and the copy in TCRdb shows in-frame clones only, minus some. The table includes fewer than 100,000 clones, 86% detected once. Sequences were derived from PBMCs, sampled 255 days after intestinal transplant. Every receptor here comes from a human patient who received an intestinal transplant, so some T cells may come from the graft donor. CDR3s include the opening cysteine and the closing phenylalanine or tryptophan. D genes are given only for firm matches. Clone size is shown for a subset of rows, as once, few, many or a class of expanded clone.

>TRBJ2-7|TRBV9|NA|NA
TGTGCCAGCAGCGTGGGAGGACAGCCTACCTACGAGCAGTACTTC
CASSVGGQPTYEQYF
>TRBJ2-2|TRBV5-1|NA|TRBD2
TGCGCCAGCAGCACTGATGGACTAGCGGTTAACACCGGGGAGCTGTTTTTT
CASSTDGLAVNTGELFF
>TRBJ1-5|TRBV25-1|few|NA
TGTGCCAGCAGGGGGGACGACCAGCCCCAGCATTTT
CASRGDDQPQHF
>TRBJ2-1|TRBV7-2|NA|TRBD2
TGTGCCAGCAGCTATACTATAGCGGGGAGCCCCAATGAGCAGTTCTTC
CASSYTIAGSPNEQFF
>TRBJ2-3|TRBV4-1|NA|TRBD2
TGCGCCAGCAGCCAAGCCTCCGGGACTACTCTTAATACGCAGTATTTT
CASSQASGTTLNTQYF
>TRBJ2-1|TRBV6-5|NA|TRBD1
TGTGCCAGCAGTAAAAGGGACAGGGAAGGTGAGCAGTTCTTC
CASSKRDREGEQFF
>TRBJ2-4|TRBV5-1|NA|TRBD1
TGCGCCAGCAGCTCCGGACAGGGCAAAGACATTCAGTACTTC
CASSSGQGKDIQYF
>TRBJ1-4|TRBV9|few|TRBD1
TGTGCCAGCAGCGTCGGGACAGGGGAGGAAAAACTGTTTTTT
CASSVGTGEEKLFF
>TRBJ2-3|TRBV6-5|NA|NA
TGTGCCAGCAGTTACCCGGGGAGCACAGATACGCAGTATTTT
CASSYPGSTDTQYF
>TRBJ2-6|TRBV28|NA|NA
TGTGCCAGCAGAGGAGGAACCGGGGCCAACGTCCTGACTTTC
CASRGGTGANVLTF
>TRBJ1-1|TRBV28|NA|TRBD1
TGTGCCAGCAGAAATACCGGGACAGGGAACACTGAAGCTTTCTTT
CASRNTGTGNTEAFF
>TRBJ1-5|TRBV4-1|NA|NA
TGCGCCAGCAGCCAAGTGGCCGTTTCTCAGCCCCAGCATTTT
CASSQVAVSQPQHF
>TRBJ2-5|TRBV28|NA|TRBD2
TGTGCCAGCAGTTTGGAGCGGGATTGGTCAGAGACCCAGTACTTC
CASSLERDWSETQYF
>TRBJ2-7|TRBV5-6|NA|NA
TGTGCCAGCAGCTTTGCAGGATTCTACGAGCAGTACTTC
CASSFAGFYEQYF
>TRBJ2-3|TRBV5-1|NA|NA
TGCGCCAGCAGCTTGGAGGTCACAGATACGCAGTATTTT
CASSLEVTDTQYF
>TRBJ2-3|TRBV19|NA|NA
TGTGCCAGTAGTAGGTGGACAGCGTTTAGCACAGATACGCAGTATTTT
CASSRWTAFSTDTQYF
>TRBJ1-1|TRBV28|NA|NA
TGTGCCAGCAGTTTCCGCCCTCGAGGGGCTGAAGCTTTCTTT
CASSFRPRGAEAFF
>TRBJ1-2|TRBV4-1|once|TRBD1
TGCGCCAGCAGCCATTTTGGGGACAGAGTCTTGCATGGCTACACCTTC
CASSHFGDRVLHGYTF
>TRBJ2-3|TRBV6-1|NA|NA
TGTGCCAGCACCGTCACAGATACGCAGTATTTT
CASTVTDTQYF
>TRBJ2-4|TRBV7-8|few|TRBD2
TGTGCCAGCAGCGCCGGGACTAGCTCCAAAAACATTCAGTACTTC
CASSAGTSSKNIQYF
>TRBJ1-2|TRBV5-8|NA|NA
TGTGCCAGCAGCTTGAGCGGACCGCCGGGCGGTGGCTACACCTTC
CASSLSGPPGGGYTF
>TRBJ1-5|TRBV19|once|NA
TGTGCCCCTACCTTGTTTCAGCCCCAGCATTTT
CAPTLFQPQHF
>TRBJ2-7|TRBV6-5|NA|TRBD1
TGTGCCAGCAGCCGACAGGGGAAATGGTACGAGCAGTACTTC
CASSRQGKWYEQYF
>TRBJ2-3|TRBV6-1|once|TRBD1
TGTGCCAGCAGGGACAGGGGTGGTACAGATACGCAGTATTTT
CASRDRGGTDTQYF
>TRBJ1-1|TRBV7-9|NA|NA
TGTGCCAGCAGGCAAGGGAAAACTGAAGCTTTCTTT
CASRQGKTEAFF
>TRBJ2-3|TRBV11-3|NA|TRBD1
TGTGCCAGCAGCCCATCGACAGGGGCGGATACGCAGTATTTT
CASSPSTGADTQYF
>TRBJ1-2|TRBV15|NA|NA
TGTGCCACCAGCAGTGACAGGTTTTCCTTCTATGGCTACACCTTC
CATSSDRFSFYGYTF
>TRBJ1-5|TRBV27|NA|NA
TGTGCCAGCAGTTTAGGGGGAGGCAATCAGCCCCAGCATTTT
CASSLGGGNQPQHF
>TRBJ2-2|TRBV5-5|NA|TRBD1
TGTGCCAGCAGCTCCGGGACAGGGAGGACCGGGGAGCTGTTTTTT
CASSSGTGRTGELFF
>TRBJ2-3|TRBV6-4|few|TRBD2
TGTGCCAGCAGTGACTCGGCGGGAGGGGAGGCAACAGATACGCAGTATTTT
CASSDSAGGEATDTQYF
>TRBJ1-1|TRBV30|NA|NA
TGTGCCGGAGTGTGGGGGCGCACTGAAGCTTTCTTT
CAGVWGRTEAFF
>TRBJ2-1|TRBV27|NA|NA
TGTGCCAGCAGCCGCGCCAAAGGGGCCCTTAATGAGCAGTTCTTC
CASSRAKGALNEQFF
>TRBJ2-1|TRBV2|NA|TRBD1
TGTGCCAGCAGTGAAAGTGGGGCCCGGGCAGGGGGCAATGAGCAGTTCTTC
CASSESGARAGGNEQFF
>TRBJ1-1|TRBV4-3|NA|NA
TGCGCCAGCAGCCATCACAGACCTCAACAGATCCTGGGGACTGAAGCTTTCTTT
CASSHHRPQQILGTEAFF
>TRBJ2-5|TRBV25-1|NA|NA
TGTGCCAGCAGTGAAGACAGCTGGGAGACCCAGTACTTC
CASSEDSWETQYF
>TRBJ2-2|TRBV19|NA|NA
TGTGCCAGTAGTGAAAACAGATACACCGGGGAGCTGTTTTTT
CASSENRYTGELFF
>TRBJ2-3|TRBV19|NA|NA
TGTGCCAGTAGTCGAGGGGATACGCAGTATTTT
CASSRGDTQYF
>TRBJ1-1|TRBV5-1|NA|NA
TGCGCCAGCAGCTTGGGGGCAGGACGGCACACTGAAGCTTTCTTT
CASSLGAGRHTEAFF
>TRBJ2-5|TRBV28|NA|TRBD2
TGTGCCAGCAGTGTTAGCGGGGGGGCAGGGGAGACCCAGTACTTC
CASSVSGGAGETQYF
>TRBJ2-1|TRBV14|NA|NA
TGTGCCAGCAGCCAAGATGGAGGAGACATTTACAATGAGCAGTTCTTC
CASSQDGGDIYNEQFF
>TRBJ2-2|TRBV11-2|few|TRBD2
TGTGCCAGCAGCTTAAACGGGGGGGCCACCGGGGAGCTGTTTTTT
CASSLNGGATGELFF
>TRBJ2-2|TRBV29-1|NA|NA
TGCAGCGTTGTACAGCCGAACACCGGGGAGCTGTTTTTT
CSVVQPNTGELFF
>TRBJ1-5|TRBV7-2|NA|TRBD1
TGTGCCAGCAGCTCGACAGGGGATTATAGCAATCAGCCCCAGCATTTT
CASSSTGDYSNQPQHF
>TRBJ2-6|TRBV7-3|NA|NA
TGTGCCAGCAGCCGTCTACGGGGGACTGGGGCCAACGTCCTGACTTTC
CASSRLRGTGANVLTF
>TRBJ1-6|TRBV6-4|medium-sized|NA
TGTGCCAGCAGTGACAGGGATAATTCACCCCTCCACTTT
CASSDRDNSPLHF
>TRBJ1-6|TRBV13|NA|NA
TGTGCCAGCAGCCTCGGACAGCGGAGGACACCCCTCCACTTT
CASSLGQRRTPLHF
>TRBJ1-1|TRBV7-9|NA|NA
TGTGCCAGCATCAGGTTGGGGAACACTGAAGCTTTCTTT
CASIRLGNTEAFF
>TRBJ1-6|TRBV6-5|few|NA
TGTGCCAGCAGTTACTTGATCCCCTATAATTCACCCCTCCACTTT
CASSYLIPYNSPLHF
>TRBJ2-7|TRBV6-1|NA|NA
TGTGCCAGCGGACAACTAGTGTACGAGCAGTACTTC
CASGQLVYEQYF
>TRBJ1-2|TRBV30|once|TRBD1
TGTGCCTGGATCCCACCCCCGACAGGGTACTATGGCTACACCTTC
CAWIPPPTGYYGYTF
>TRBJ2-7|TRBV10-3|NA|TRBD2
TGTGCCATCAGTGGCGGACTAGCGGGAGGCCCCTTATCCTACGAGCAGTACTTC
CAISGGLAGGPLSYEQYF
>TRBJ1-3|TRBV19|NA|NA
TGTGCCAGTAATCATCGAACAACTGGAAACACCATATATTTT
CASNHRTTGNTIYF
>TRBJ2-1|TRBV6-5|NA|NA
TGTGCCTCAAAGGAGAAGGTGCACAATGAGCAGTTCTTC
CASKEKVHNEQFF
>TRBJ1-3|TRBV7-6|NA|NA
TGTGCCAGCAGCTTCAAGGGGGACTCTGGAAACACCATATATTTT
CASSFKGDSGNTIYF
>TRBJ1-2|TRBV2|once|NA
TGTGCCGGTACACACAACTATGGCTACACCTTC
CAGTHNYGYTF